This TCR beta chain came from a study of blood T cells in healthy people across ages. The use of a sample-barcoded 5' primer and a J-beta primer mix characterized a second PCR of about 7 to 12 cycles. TCRdb independently ran MiXCR on the 5' RACE reads; one entry per CDR3 protein. The sample lists about 800,000 distinct CDR3 sequences; around 25% were seen once. CDR3 size: 13 residues. The germline CDR1 and CDR2 sequences are SQVTM and ANQGSEA. The J segment lost 10 bases and the V segment lost 5 bases, leaving 11 bases of the junction unmatched. Separately, the same data were catalogued under a study of T cells of mothers and their children.

This chain joins TRBV29-1 and TRBJ2-1, with 7 bases fitting TRBD1. Specimen: blood. The sequence derives from a boy aged 5-17 years in good health. CDR3 protein: CSVQGGGRTEQFF. CDR3 DNA: TGCAGCGTTCAAGGGGGCGGGCGCACGGAGCAGTTCTTC.